This passage covers 24 T cell receptor beta chains from one sample sequenced in a study of vaccination effects on CD4 cells after COVID-19. Profiled with immunoSEQ multiplex PCR; TCRdb holds only in-frame clones, not every one. The sample lists about 81,000 clones, over 75% occurring once. Which antigens these TCRs recognize remains unknown. Expansion with viral peptide pools was applied to antigen-specific CD4+ T cells by the ViraFEST assay prior to sequencing. Subsequent to roughly 9 days of culture, CD4+ T cells were isolated. Each participant was given two doses of one vaccine (BNT162b2 or mRNA-1273). The sequencing used CD4+ T cells from PBMCs cultured with HCoV-OC43 spike peptides, collected after COVID-19 vaccination. Subset denoted: HCoV-OC43 spike overlapping peptide pool stimulation. Receptors originate from a human donor who received a COVID-19 vaccine.

The genes are TRBV30 and TRBJ1-6; D is unclear. Trimming removed 4 bases at V and 0 bases at J, with 4 bases between. Germline V lookup: CDR1 GTSNPN, CDR2 SVGIG (reference sequence). The CDR3 is 13 residues long. The CDR3 sequence: CAWTGSYNSPLHF. The CDR3 DNA sequence: TGTGCCTGGACAGGCTCCTATAATTCACCCCTCCACTTT.

This chain connects TRBV9 to TRBJ2-5, with 8 bases fitting TRBD1. In germline, CDR1 is SGDLS, CDR2 YYNGEE. CDR3 size: 14 residues. V trimming: 1 base; J trimming: 5 bases; junction bases outside the gene matches: 4. The CDR3 nucleotides read TGTGCCAGCAGCGTACAGGGGGCCTGGGAGACCCAGTACTTC. Its protein is CASSVQGAWETQYF.

This chain connects TRBV6-5 to TRBJ1-1; 11 nucleotides agree with TRBD1. This CDR3 region has 14 residues. Germline CDR1 is MNHEY and CDR2 is SVGAGI. The junction had 11 bases not matched to a gene; V was cut back by 5 bases and J by 12 bases. This chain's CDR3 is CASSPGQGAFSPFF. Written as DNA, the CDR3 is TGTGCCAGCAGTCCCGGACAGGGGGCGTTTAGCCCTTTCTTT.

The gene calls are TRBV7-2 and TRBJ2-3, with a weak D call TRBD1 (6 bases). The germline V gene encodes CDR1 SGHTA and CDR2 FQGNSA. Trimming removed 5 bases from V and 5 bases from J, with 11 bases in between. The CDR3 loop spans 13 amino acids. The CDR3 bases are TGTGCCAGCAGCGTGGCCAGGGGAGATACGCAGTATTTT. It codes for CASSVARGDTQYF.

This clone appeared many times. Written as DNA, the CDR3 is TGTGCCAGCATGGGGACCTACAATGAGCAGTTCTTC. Protein product: CASMGTYNEQFF. The chain has TRBV5-6 and TRBJ2-1; D gene unclear. CDR3 length: 12 residues. V shed 6 bases and J shed 2 bases, with 6 bases lying between them. CDR1 and CDR2 (germline): SGHDT, YYEEEE.

This chain joins TRBV13 and TRBJ2-2, with TRBD1 as a possible D gene (6 bases). V was clipped by 0 bases and J by 6 bases, with 8 bases between them. Germline CDR1 reads PRHDT; CDR2 reads FYEKMQ (reference sequence). The CDR3 has 14 residues. The DNA of the CDR3 is TGTGCCAGCAGCTTAGGACAGGGTCCCGGGGAGCTGTTTTTT. Translated, it gives CASSLGQGPGELFF.

V usage is TRBV24-1 and J usage is TRBJ2-1, with 9 positions matching TRBD1. Trimming at V came to 5 bases and at J to 8 bases, leaving 15 bases not matched to a gene. The CDR3 totals 17 residues. Germline V lookup: CDR1 KGHDR, CDR2 SFDVKD. This chain's CDR3 is CATSGKQGAYVWDEQFF. The CDR3 DNA reads as TGTGCCACCAGTGGGAAACAGGGGGCGTACGTATGGGATGAGCAGTTCTTC.

V gene TRBV19 combines with J gene TRBJ1-1, with 7 nucleotides matching TRBD1. The germline CDR1 and CDR2 sequences are LNHDA and SQIVND (reference sequence). Trimming removed 7 bases from V and 1 base from J; junction bases left unmatched: 3. The CDR3 has 13 residues. CDR3: CASNNRGNTEAFF. The CDR3 nucleotides read TGTGCCAGTAATAACAGGGGGAACACTGAAGCTTTCTTT.

This clone showed up just a few times. This chain links TRBV10-3 with TRBJ1-5; tentatively, D is TRBD1 (5 bases). Trimming left V 3 bases short and J 2 bases short, with 14 bases between. The CDR3 covers 16 residues. CDR1 and CDR2 from the germline V gene are ENHRY and SYGVKD. The CDR3: CAISERDGAGNQPQHF. DNA of the CDR3: TGTGCCATCAGTGAAAGGGACGGCGCGGGCAATCAGCCCCAGCATTTT.

This chain connects TRBV18 to TRBJ1-3; D not resolved. Per germline, CDR1 KGHSH and CDR2 LQKENI. The CDR3 consists of 13 residues. With 3 bases removed from V and 4 bases from J, the gap between germline ends came to 7 bases. For the CDR3, the DNA is TGTGCCAGCTCACCCGGATACGGAAACACCATATATTTT. It is translated as CASSPGYGNTIYF.

The rearrangement joins TRBV7-2 to TRBJ1-2, with D possibly being TRBD1 (5 bases). Trimming stripped 1 base from V and 1 base from J, with 7 bases between. The germline CDR1 and CDR2 sequences are SGHTA and FQGNSA. The CDR3 consists of 14 residues. The CDR3 loop is CASSLDGGNYGYTF. The CDR3 coding sequence is TGTGCCAGCAGCTTAGATGGGGGTAACTATGGCTACACCTTC.

This clone appeared a few times. The genes are TRBV7-3 and TRBJ2-3; 7 nucleotides agree with TRBD1. The trim removed 2 bases at V and 6 bases at J, leaving 8 bases unmatched. The germline V gene has CDR1 SGHTA and CDR2 FQGTGA. The CDR3 runs 15 residues. The CDR3 is CASSLQGQKGDTQYF. CDR3 nucleotides: TGTGCCAGCAGCTTACAGGGACAGAAGGGCGATACGCAGTATTTT.

The chain joins TRBV7-3 to TRBJ2-3; 9 bases map to TRBD1. Germline V lookup: CDR1 SGHTA, CDR2 FQGTGA. This CDR3 comprises 16 residues. Trimming cost V 4 bases and J 2 bases; bases outside gene matches: 7. In DNA, the CDR3 is TGTGCCAGCAGCTCCTTGACAGGGGGTTTCACAGATACGCAGTATTTT. It specifies CASSSLTGGFTDTQYF.

The chain recombines TRBV29-1 with TRBJ2-1; D assignment may be TRBD1 or TRBD2 (7 bases each). V was shortened by 4 bases and J by 1 base, with 11 bases between the two germline ends. This CDR3 is built from 14 residues. Germline assignment: CDR1 SQVTM and CDR2 ANQGSEA. The CDR3 spells CSVVRGGSYNEQFF. The CDR3 nucleotides read TGCAGCGTTGTCAGGGGGGGTTCCTACAATGAGCAGTTCTTC.

The chain couples TRBV18 to TRBJ1-1; possible D gene TRBD1, 6 bases. Trimming pared 6 bases from V and 4 bases from J, leaving 12 bases between. The CDR3 sequence is 13 residues long. The V gene's germline CDR1 is KGHSH and CDR2 LQKENI. The CDR3 nucleotides read TGTGCCAGCTCCCCGGGACACCTCACTGAAGCTTTCTTT. Translated, it gives CASSPGHLTEAFF.

The V call is TRBV6-2 or TRBV6-3, the J call TRBJ2-1, with TRBD2 as a possible D gene (6 bases). V lost 6 bases, J lost 0 bases, and 18 bases lay in between. Germline loops: CDR1 MNHEY, CDR2 SVGEGT. The CDR3 runs to 17 residues. CDR3 bases: TGTGCCAGCAGCTCCGGGGTTGGGGGGAGCTCCTACAATGAGCAGTTCTTC. It codes for CASSSGVGGSSYNEQFF.

This rearrangement joins TRBV2 to TRBJ2-4; D is undetermined. The V gene's germline CDR1 is SNHLY and CDR2 FYNNEI. V was trimmed by 4 bases and J by 11 bases, leaving 18 bases between them. CDR3 length equals 14 residues. The CDR3: CASSAGSPSLFQYF. For the CDR3, the DNA is TGTGCCAGCAGTGCCGGCAGTCCAAGCCTCTTTCAGTACTTC.

The J gene is TRBJ1-1, the V gene TRBV29-1; no clear D. The V end lost 4 bases, the J end lost 0 bases, and 12 bases lay between the germline ends. Germline V CDR1 and CDR2: SQVTM, ANQGSEA. The CDR3 is 14 amino acids. The CDR3 sequence: CSVAGAGLNTEAFF. CDR3 nucleotides: TGCAGCGTTGCAGGTGCCGGCTTGAACACTGAAGCTTTCTTT.

This rearrangement joins TRBV2 to TRBJ1-6; D remains unclear. CDR1 and CDR2 (germline): SNHLY, FYNNEI. The CDR3 runs to 13 residues. Trimming took off 8 bases at V and 7 bases at J, with 12 bases between the two ends. In DNA form, the CDR3 reads TGTGCCAGCGGGGAATGGGAGAATTCACCCCTCCACTTT. Translating it yields CASGEWENSPLHF.

The rearrangement links TRBV6-5 to TRBJ1-1; D possibly corresponds to TRBD1 (5 bases). The CDR3 loop spans 15 amino acids. V lost 5 bases, J lost 1 base, and 14 bases lay in between. Germline V gene lookup returns CDR1 MNHEY and CDR2 SVGAGI. The CDR3 loop reads CASSLLRGQNTEAFF. The CDR3 region has the DNA TGTGCCAGCAGTCTTTTAAGGGGTCAGAACACTGAAGCTTTCTTT.

The chain has TRBV2 and TRBJ1-2; maybe TRBD1 (6 bases). The V end was cut by 3 bases, the J end by 0 bases, with 14 bases between. Germline V gene lookup returns CDR1 SNHLY and CDR2 FYNNEI. This CDR3 has 16 residues. In DNA, the CDR3 is TGTGCCAGCAGTGACATTAGACAGGACGCTAACTATGGCTACACCTTC. Protein: CASSDIRQDANYGYTF. Full variable domain (remainder filled in from reference TRBV2 and TRBJ1-2): EPEVTQTPSHQVTQMGQEVILRCVPISNHLYFYWYRQILGQKVEFLVSFYNNEISEKSEIFDDQFSVERPDGSNFTLKIRSTKLEDSAMYFCASSDIRQDANYGYTFGSGTRLTVV.

This chain links TRBV7-2 with TRBJ1-2, with 8 bases that match TRBD1. Trimming removed 7 bases from V and 4 bases from J; junction bases left unmatched: 14. This CDR3 is built from 16 residues. Germline V gene data show CDR1 as SGHTA and CDR2 as FQGNSA. CDR3 in amino acids: CASTPQGGTSGYGYTF. The CDR3, as DNA: TGTGCCAGCACCCCACAGGGGGGGACGTCAGGCTATGGCTACACCTTC.

The chain links TRBV5-1 to TRBJ1-6, with D perhaps TRBD1 (5 bases). Deletions cut 0 bases from V and 8 bases from J, with 9 bases between. This CDR3 region has 14 residues. CDR1 and CDR2 from the germline V gene are SGHRS and YFSETQ. CDR3 sequence reads: CASSLGGIDSPLHF. In DNA form, the CDR3 reads TGCGCCAGCAGCTTGGGGGGCATCGATTCACCCCTCCACTTT.

The rearrangement uses TRBV18 and TRBJ1-4; 8 positions agree with TRBD1. V was clipped by 5 bases and J by 7 bases; unmatched bases: 6. CDR3 size: 14 residues. The germline V gene has CDR1 KGHSH and CDR2 LQKENI. In DNA, the CDR3 is TGTGCCAGCTCAAAGACAGGGGACTTTGAAAAACTGTTTTTT. Translated, it gives CASSKTGDFEKLFF. Full variable domain (outside the CDR3, taken from reference TRBV18 and TRBJ1-4): NAGVMQNPRHLVRRRGQEARLRCSPMKGHSHVYWYRQLPEEGLKFMVYLQKENIIDESGMPKERFSAEFPKEGPSILRIQQVVRGDSAAYFCASSKTGDFEKLFFGSGTQLSVL.